The rows below give T cell receptor beta chains drawn from one sample of a study of blood T cell repertoires in COVID-19. Profiling relied on immunoSEQ multiplex PCR, and the TCRdb table lists in-frame clones only, not all of them. The data contain about 83,000 clones, 75% to 90% of them seen just once; the ten biggest clones take up roughly 3.1%. Input material: peripheral blood. These TCRs come from a woman in her fifties or sixties with active or convalescent COVID-19. The CDR3 runs from the conserved cysteine through the conserved F or W. The D gene is left open where the match is weak. Clone sizes are given selectively: once, few, many, or a class where the clone is expanded.

j_call | d_call | clone_size | v_call | cdr3_nt | cdr3_aa
TRBJ2-7 | . | . | TRBV6-5 | TGTGCCAGCAGTTACTCGAGGGCGCTCCTCTCCTACGAGCAGTACTTC | CASSYSRALLSYEQYF
TRBJ1-6 | . | few | TRBV7-2 | TGTGCCAGCAGCTTAGAGTGGCTTATTTCACCCCTCCACTTT | CASSLEWLISPLHF
TRBJ1-1 | . | . | TRBV5-1 | TGCGCCAGCACCGGGTTGACTGAAGCTTTCTTT | CASTGLTEAFF
TRBJ1-2 | . | . | TRBV11-2 | TGTGCCAGCAGCTTATCCGGGGGGTATGGCTACACCTTC | CASSLSGGYGYTF
TRBJ1-1 | . | . | TRBV7-2 | TGTGCCAGCAGCTCTGGTTCGGTTACGGGAGCTTTCTTT | CASSSGSVTGAFF
TRBJ1-5 | . | . | TRBV30 | TGTGCCTGGAGTGTAGCTAGTTACAATCAGCCCCAGCATTTT | CAWSVASYNQPQHF
TRBJ1-4 | . | . | TRBV7-2 | TGTGCCAGCAGCTTAGGTCAAGGGAGGAATGAAAAACTGTTTTTT | CASSLGQGRNEKLFF
TRBJ2-5 | . | . | TRBV9 | TGTGCCAGCAGCTCAGGGGTTGGAGAGACCCAGTACTTC | CASSSGVGETQYF
TRBJ1-5 | . | . | TRBV4-3 | TGCGCCAGCAGCCAAGGGATAGGGGGAGATCAGCCCCAGCATTTT | CASSQGIGGDQPQHF
TRBJ1-5 | . | . | TRBV7-8 | TGTGCCAGCATACCAGGGATAAGCAATCAGCCCCAGCATTTT | CASIPGISNQPQHF
TRBJ1-4 | TRBD1 | . | TRBV28 | TGTGCCAGCAGCCCCTCAGGGGGTTGGGATGAAAAACTGTTTTTT | CASSPSGGWDEKLFF
TRBJ1-2 | . | . | TRBV11-2 | TGTGCCAGCAGCTTAGGGGTAGGAGGGGAAGGTTATGGCTACACCTTC | CASSLGVGGEGYGYTF
TRBJ2-7 | TRBD1 | . | TRBV9 | TGTGCCAGCAGCCCCCGGGACAGGGGAATCCACGAGCAGTACTTC | CASSPRDRGIHEQYF
TRBJ2-1 | TRBD1 | . | TRBV5-6 | TGTGCCAGCAGCTTGGGATCCGGGACAGGGGGCAGGTCCTACAATGAGCAGTTCTTC | CASSLGSGTGGRSYNEQFF
TRBJ1-1 | . | . | TRBV5-1 | TGCGCCAGCAGCTTGCCAGGACAGAACACTGAAGCTTTCTTT | CASSLPGQNTEAFF
TRBJ1-1 | . | once | TRBV7-3 | TGTGCCAGCAGCATAGATCCTCCGGGGATGAACACTGAAGCTTTCTTT | CASSIDPPGMNTEAFF
TRBJ2-1 | . | . | TRBV2 | TGTGCCAGCAGCGGACTGAACAATGAGCAGTTCTTC | CASSGLNNEQFF
TRBJ1-1 | TRBD1 | . | TRBV7-8 | TGTGCCAGCAGCTCTGGGACAGGGTTCAACACTGAAGCTTTCTTT | CASSSGTGFNTEAFF
TRBJ1-2 | . | . | TRBV5-4 | TGTGCCAGCATCGATCAGAGGGTCCCCTATGGCTACACCTTC | CASIDQRVPYGYTF
TRBJ2-2 | TRBD1 | . | TRBV15 | TGTGCCACCAGCACAGGGACAGGGGGCACCGGGGAGCTGTTTTTT | CATSTGTGGTGELFF
TRBJ2-2 | TRBD2 | . | TRBV6-1 | TGTGCCAGCAGTGCTACCCCCGGGACTAGGACCGGGGAGCTGTTTTTT | CASSATPGTRTGELFF
TRBJ2-2 | . | . | TRBV7-6 | TGTGCCAGCAGCTTTATGTCAAGCTCCGGGGAGCTGTTTTTT | CASSFMSSSGELFF
TRBJ2-7 | . | . | TRBV21-1 | TGTGCCAGCAGGAACCTTCAGATCAGCAGGGAGCAGTACTTC | CASRNLQISREQYF
TRBJ1-2 | TRBD1 | . | TRBV5-6 | TGTGCCAGCAGGCGACAGGGTTCCAACTATGGCTACACCTTC | CASRRQGSNYGYTF
TRBJ1-4 | . | . | TRBV2 | TGTGCCAGCAGACGAGCGGACTTTGAAAAACTGTTTTTT | CASRRADFEKLFF
TRBJ1-1 | . | . | TRBV30 | TGTGCCTGGGACAGGCAAAACACTGAAGCTTTCTTT | CAWDRQNTEAFF
TRBJ2-1 | . | . | TRBV5-1 | TGCGCCAGCAGCTTTAACATTAAGAATGAGCAGTTCTTC | CASSFNIKNEQFF
TRBJ2-2 | TRBD2 | . | TRBV5-4 | TGTGCCAGCAGCTTTCGGGGGGGCGGGGAGCTGTTTTTT | CASSFRGGGELFF
TRBJ1-6 | . | . | TRBV13 | TGTGCCAGCAGCTTAGCCGGGGGGGGCGCGGAATCACCCCTCCACTTT | CASSLAGGGAESPLHF
TRBJ1-2 | TRBD1 | once | TRBV7-9 | TGTGCCAGCAGCCCAGGGGGGACACGAGGGTATGGCTACACCTTC | CASSPGGTRGYGYTF
TRBJ2-3 | TRBD1 | . | TRBV10-3 | TGTGCCATCAGGGGGACAGTTGGCACAGATACGCAGTATTTT | CAIRGTVGTDTQYF
TRBJ1-2 | . | . | TRBV28 | TGTGCCAGCGGTTTGACAGGTGGATTCTATGGCTACACCTTC | CASGLTGGFYGYTF
TRBJ1-5 | . | . | TRBV2 | TGTGCCAGCAGTGAAGCTCTAGCGGTGGGGGCCCAGCATTTT | CASSEALAVGAQHF
TRBJ1-1 | . | once | TRBV12-3/TRBV12-4 | TGTGCCAGCAGTTTAGCCACCGGACACCTCTTT | CASSLATGHLF
TRBJ1-6 | TRBD1 | . | TRBV27 | TGTGCCAGCAGTTTACGAGGGACAGGGAATATTAATTCACCCCTCCACTTT | CASSLRGTGNINSPLHF
TRBJ2-7 | TRBD1 | . | TRBV18 | TGTGCCAGCTCACCCCCGGGACAGGGCCCCTACGAGCAGTACTTC | CASSPPGQGPYEQYF
TRBJ2-1 | TRBD1 | . | TRBV28 | TGTGCCAGCAGTTACCTCCCAAGGGACAGAAGCTCCTACAATGAGCAGTTCTTC | CASSYLPRDRSSYNEQFF
TRBJ1-2 | . | . | TRBV2 | TGTGCCAGCAGTGAGAGTGGGGCAGGGAATAGGTATGGCTACACCTTC | CASSESGAGNRYGYTF
TRBJ1-4 | TRBD1 | . | TRBV7-2 | TGTGCCAGCAGCTCAAGCCTGGGGACAGGGGATGAAAAACTGTTTTTT | CASSSSLGTGDEKLFF
TRBJ1-1 | . | . | TRBV2 | TGTGCCAGCGTCCTTCGGAGCACTGAAGCTTTCTTT | CASVLRSTEAFF
TRBJ1-6 | TRBD1 | . | TRBV19 | TGTGCCAGTGAGAGGACAGGGGCGGGTATGGATTCACCCCTCCACTTT | CASERTGAGMDSPLHF
TRBJ1-5 | . | . | TRBV30 | TGTGCCTGGAATATAGGGGGAGCACAGCCCCAGCATTTT | CAWNIGGAQPQHF
TRBJ1-1 | . | . | TRBV12-3/TRBV12-4 | TGTGCCAGCAACCCGGGGGTTAACACTGAAGCTTTCTTT | CASNPGVNTEAFF
TRBJ2-3 | . | . | TRBV7-2 | TGTGCCAGCAGCTCCCACGGAGGTACGCAGTATTTT | CASSSHGGTQYF
TRBJ2-7 | TRBD1 | once | TRBV19 | TGTGCCAGTAGCAGACAGGGCATACCCTACGAGCAGTACTTC | CASSRQGIPYEQYF
TRBJ1-2 | . | . | TRBV21-1 | TGTGCCAGCACCAGCCACACCAGGACAGGACAGGGGGGCTACACCTTC | CASTSHTRTGQGGYTF
TRBJ2-7 | TRBD1 | many | TRBV6-5 | TGTGCCAGCAGTAAGGACAGGGGGTCGGTCTACGAGCAGTACTTC | CASSKDRGSVYEQYF
TRBJ1-3 | TRBD1 | . | TRBV4-2 | TGTGCCAGCAGCCAAGTACACCCGACAGGGCACTCTGGAAACACCATATATTTT | CASSQVHPTGHSGNTIYF
TRBJ1-3 | . | few | TRBV30 | TGTGCCTGGAGTGTCTCCTCTGGAAACACCATATATTTT | CAWSVSSGNTIYF
TRBJ2-5 | . | . | TRBV14 | TGTGCCAGCAGCCAAGTACGACAAGTGGTAACAGGCCGGCGGGAGACCCAGTACTTC | CASSQVRQVVTGRRETQYF
TRBJ2-5 | TRBD2 | medium-sized | TRBV7-6 | TGTGCCAGCAGCTTAGAGGATCAGCGGGGGACCCAGTACTTC | CASSLEDQRGTQYF
TRBJ2-1 | . | . | TRBV7-3 | TGTGCCAGCAGCGTCAGGCCGGCTGACAATGAGCAGTTCTTC | CASSVRPADNEQFF
TRBJ1-1 | . | . | TRBV29-1 | TGCAGCGTAACGACACAAGGCAACACTGAAGCTTTCTTT | CSVTTQGNTEAFF
TRBJ1-1 | TRBD1 | . | TRBV15 | TGTGCCACCAGACGACCCGGACAGGGGGCAGAAGCTTTCTTT | CATRRPGQGAEAFF